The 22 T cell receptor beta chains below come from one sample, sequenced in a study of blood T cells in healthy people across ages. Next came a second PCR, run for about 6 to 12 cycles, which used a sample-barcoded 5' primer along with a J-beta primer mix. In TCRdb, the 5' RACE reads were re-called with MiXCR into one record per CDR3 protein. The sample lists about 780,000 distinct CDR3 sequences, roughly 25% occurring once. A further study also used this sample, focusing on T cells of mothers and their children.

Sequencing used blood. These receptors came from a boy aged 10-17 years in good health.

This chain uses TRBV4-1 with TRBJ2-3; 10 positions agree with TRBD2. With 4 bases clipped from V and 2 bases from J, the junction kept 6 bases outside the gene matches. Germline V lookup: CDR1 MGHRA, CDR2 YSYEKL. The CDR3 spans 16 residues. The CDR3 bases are TGCGCCAGCAGCCTCTATAGCGGGAGGATCACAGATACGCAGTATTTT. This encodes CASSLYSGRITDTQYF.

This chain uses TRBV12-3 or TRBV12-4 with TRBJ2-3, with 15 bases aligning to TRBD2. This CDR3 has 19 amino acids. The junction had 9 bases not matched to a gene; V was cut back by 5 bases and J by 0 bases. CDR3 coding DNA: TGTGCCAGCAGTCCTGGACTAGCGGGGGGGCCCCGTAGCACAGATACGCAGTATTTT. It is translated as CASSPGLAGGPRSTDTQYF.

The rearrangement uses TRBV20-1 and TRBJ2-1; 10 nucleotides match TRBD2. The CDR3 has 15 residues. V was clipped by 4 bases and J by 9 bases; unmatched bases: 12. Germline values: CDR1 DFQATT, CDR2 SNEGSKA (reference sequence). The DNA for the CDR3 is TGCAGTGCTAAGAGGCCCAGCGGGGGGGCGGGTGAGCAGTTCTTC. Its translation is CSAKRPSGGAGEQFF.

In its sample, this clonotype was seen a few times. The CDR3 here is CASKYRGGDTGELFF. The CDR3 nucleotides are TGTGCCAGCAAATACAGGGGCGGGGACACCGGGGAGCTGTTTTTT. V gene TRBV6-1 combines with J gene TRBJ2-2; TRBD1 might be the D (7 bases). V was shortened by 7 bases and J by 3 bases, with 15 bases between the two germline ends. The CDR3 has 15 amino acids. Looked up from germline, CDR1 is MNHNS and CDR2 is SASEGT.

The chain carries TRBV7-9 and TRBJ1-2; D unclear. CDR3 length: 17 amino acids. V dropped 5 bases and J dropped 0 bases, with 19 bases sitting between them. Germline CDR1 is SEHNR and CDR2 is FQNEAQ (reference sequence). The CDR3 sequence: CASSLEGGWSSNYGYTF. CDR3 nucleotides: TGTGCCAGCAGCCTAGAGGGAGGCTGGAGCTCTAACTATGGCTACACCTTC.

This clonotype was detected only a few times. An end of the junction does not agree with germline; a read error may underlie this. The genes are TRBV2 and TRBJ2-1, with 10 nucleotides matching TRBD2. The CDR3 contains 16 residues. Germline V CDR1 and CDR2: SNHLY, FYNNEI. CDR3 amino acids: CASSDPWTSGYSEQFF. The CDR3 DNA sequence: TGTGCCAGCAGTGACCCTTGGACTAGCGGATACAGTGAGCAGTTCTTC.

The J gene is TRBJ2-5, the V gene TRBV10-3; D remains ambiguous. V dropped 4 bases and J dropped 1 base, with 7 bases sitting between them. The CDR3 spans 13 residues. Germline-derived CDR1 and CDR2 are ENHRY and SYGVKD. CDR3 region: CAISVAAQETQYF. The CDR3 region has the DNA TGTGCCATCAGTGTCGCGGCCCAAGAGACCCAGTACTTC.

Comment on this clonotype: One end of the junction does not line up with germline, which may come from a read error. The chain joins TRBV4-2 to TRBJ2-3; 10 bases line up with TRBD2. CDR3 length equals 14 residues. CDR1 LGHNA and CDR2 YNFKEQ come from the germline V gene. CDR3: CASRLAGRPDAQYF. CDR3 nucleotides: TGTGCCAGCAGACTAGCGGGGCGTCCAGATGCGCAGTATTTT.

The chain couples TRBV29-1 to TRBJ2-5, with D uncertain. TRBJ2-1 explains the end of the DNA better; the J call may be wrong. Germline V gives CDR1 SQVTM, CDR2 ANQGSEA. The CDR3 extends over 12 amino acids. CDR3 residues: CSVVGPGHEQFF. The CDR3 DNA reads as TGCAGCGTTGTGGGCCCCGGACATGAGCAGTTCTTC.

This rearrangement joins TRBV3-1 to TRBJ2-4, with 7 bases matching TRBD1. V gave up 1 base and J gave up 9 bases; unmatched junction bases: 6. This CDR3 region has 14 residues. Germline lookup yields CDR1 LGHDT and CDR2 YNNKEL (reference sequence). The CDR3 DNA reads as TGTGCCAGCAGCCAAGGACAGGGCGCTGGCATTCAGTACTTC. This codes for CASSQGQGAGIQYF.

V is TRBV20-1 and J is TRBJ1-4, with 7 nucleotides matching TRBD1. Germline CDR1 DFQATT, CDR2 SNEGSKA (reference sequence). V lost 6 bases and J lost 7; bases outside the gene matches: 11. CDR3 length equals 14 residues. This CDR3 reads CSAGTGAGSEKLFF. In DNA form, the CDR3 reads TGCAGTGCGGGTACAGGGGCTGGGAGTGAAAAACTGTTTTTT.

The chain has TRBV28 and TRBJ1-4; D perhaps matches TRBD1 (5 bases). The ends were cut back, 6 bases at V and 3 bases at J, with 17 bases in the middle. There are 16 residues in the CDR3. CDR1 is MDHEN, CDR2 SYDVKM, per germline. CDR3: CASSPWDPGANEKLFF. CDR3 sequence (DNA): TGTGCCAGCAGCCCCTGGGACCCTGGGGCTAATGAAAAACTGTTTTTT.

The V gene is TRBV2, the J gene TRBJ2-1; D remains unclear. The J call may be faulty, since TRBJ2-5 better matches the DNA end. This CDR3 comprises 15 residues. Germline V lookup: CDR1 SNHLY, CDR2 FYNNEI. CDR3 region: CASSGEDKGLETQYF. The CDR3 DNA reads TGTGCCAGCAGTGGTGAAGACAAGGGATTGGAGACCCAGTACTTC.

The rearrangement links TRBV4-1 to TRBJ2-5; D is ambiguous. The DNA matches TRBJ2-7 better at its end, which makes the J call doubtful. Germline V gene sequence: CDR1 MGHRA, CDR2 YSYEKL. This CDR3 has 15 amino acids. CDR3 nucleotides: TGCGCCAGCAGCCAGGCCCCCGTGAGGATTGGCGAGCAGTACTTC. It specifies CASSQAPVRIGEQYF.

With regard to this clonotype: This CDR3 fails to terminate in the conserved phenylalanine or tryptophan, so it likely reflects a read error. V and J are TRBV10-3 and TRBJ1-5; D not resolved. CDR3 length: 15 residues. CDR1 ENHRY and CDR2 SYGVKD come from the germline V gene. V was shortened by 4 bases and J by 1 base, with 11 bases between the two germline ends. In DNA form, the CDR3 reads TGTGCCATCAGTGCAGACATTGGAAGCAATCAGCCCCAGCATTCT. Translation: CAISADIGSNQPQHS.

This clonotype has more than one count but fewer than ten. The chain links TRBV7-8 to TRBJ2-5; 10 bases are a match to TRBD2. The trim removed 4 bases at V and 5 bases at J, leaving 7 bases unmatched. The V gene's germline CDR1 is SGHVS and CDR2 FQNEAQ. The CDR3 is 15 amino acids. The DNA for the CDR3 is TGTGCCAGCAGCTCGAAGCGGGGGGGTCAGGAGACCCAGTACTTC. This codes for CASSSKRGGQETQYF.

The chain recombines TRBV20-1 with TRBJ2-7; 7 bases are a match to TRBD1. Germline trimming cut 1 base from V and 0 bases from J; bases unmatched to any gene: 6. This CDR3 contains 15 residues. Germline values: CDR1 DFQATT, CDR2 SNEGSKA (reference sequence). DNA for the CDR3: TGCAGTGCTAGAGCCCCGACAGGGAGCTCCTACGAGCAGTACTTC. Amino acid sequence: CSARAPTGSSYEQYF.

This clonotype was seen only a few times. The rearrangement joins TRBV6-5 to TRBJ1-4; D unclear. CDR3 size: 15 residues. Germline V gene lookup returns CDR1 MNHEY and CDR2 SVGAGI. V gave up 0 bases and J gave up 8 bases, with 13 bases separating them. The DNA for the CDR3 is TGTGCCAGCAGTTACTCAGGCAGGAAGGAAGAAAAACTGTTTTTT. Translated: CASSYSGRKEEKLFF.

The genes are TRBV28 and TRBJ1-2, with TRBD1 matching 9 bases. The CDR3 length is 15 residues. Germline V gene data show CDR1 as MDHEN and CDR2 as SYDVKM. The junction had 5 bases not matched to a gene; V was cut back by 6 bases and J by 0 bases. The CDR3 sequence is CASRTTGGANYGYTF. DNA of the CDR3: TGTGCCAGCAGAACGACAGGGGGGGCTAACTATGGCTACACCTTC.

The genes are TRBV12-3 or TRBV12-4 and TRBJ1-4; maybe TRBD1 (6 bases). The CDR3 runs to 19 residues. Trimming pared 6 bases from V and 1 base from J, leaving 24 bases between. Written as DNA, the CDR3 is TGTGCCAGCAGCCAACCCCGGCTAGGACAGCCGCGAACTAATGAAAAACTGTTTTTT. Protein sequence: CASSQPRLGQPRTNEKLFF.

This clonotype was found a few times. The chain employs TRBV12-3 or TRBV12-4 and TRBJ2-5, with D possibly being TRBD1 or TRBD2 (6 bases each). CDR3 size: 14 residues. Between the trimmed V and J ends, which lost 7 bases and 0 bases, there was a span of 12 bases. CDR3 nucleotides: TGTGCCAGCACCAAGGGGGACTACCAAGAGACCCAGTACTTC. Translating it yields CASTKGDYQETQYF.

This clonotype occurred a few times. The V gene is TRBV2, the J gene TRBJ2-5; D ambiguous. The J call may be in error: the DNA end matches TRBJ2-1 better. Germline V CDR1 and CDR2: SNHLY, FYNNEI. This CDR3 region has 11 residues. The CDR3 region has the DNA TGTGCCAGCAAAATAGAAGGTCAGCAGTTCTTC. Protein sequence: CASKIEGQQFF.